This TCR beta chain was captured by sequencing in a study of blood T cells in healthy people across ages. Study at large: When template switching was applied, about one barcoded beta molecule was captured per two T cells.

The V end was cut by 0 bases, the J end by 6 bases, with 11 bases between. Germline assignment: CDR1 SGHDN and CDR2 FVKESK. The CDR3 has 15 amino acids. Together with a sample-barcoded 5' primer, a J-beta primer mix was included in a second PCR lasting roughly 6 to 12 cycles. TCRdb fed the 5' RACE reads into MiXCR, producing one record per CDR3 protein. This sample has just over 1 million distinct CDR3 sequences, with around 45% found just once. The table lists this clonotype with a few counts. No antigen is known for it. General study points: A roughly linear age-dependent decrease characterized TCR beta diversity per million T cells. Long-lived donors had more naive CD4+ cells and higher diversity than aged donors.

The specimen was blood. V gene TRBV14 combines with J gene TRBJ1-4; D call uncertain. The sequence was obtained from a woman aged 60-75 years in good health. The CDR3 nucleotides read TGTGCCAGCAGCCAAGACGGTAGAAACTATGAAAAACTGTTTTTT. Encoded protein: CASSQDGRNYEKLFF. Looking up the rest from reference TRBV14 and TRBJ1-4 gives the full variable domain: EAGVTQFPSHSVIEKGQTVTLRCDPISGHDNLYWYRRVMGKEIKFLLHFVKESKQDESGMPNNRFLAERTGGTYSTLKVQPAELEDSGVYFCASSQDGRNYEKLFFGSGTQLSVL.